A selection of T cell receptor beta chains follows, all from one sample in a study of T cell changes during pregnancy in multiple sclerosis. This table comes from immunoSEQ multiplex PCR, and its TCRdb copy is limited to in-frame clones, with some not included. The data hold 25,000 to 35,000 clones, with 89% observed a single time. The sequenced sample was CD8+ T cells from peripheral blood mononuclear cells, obtained in the second trimester of pregnancy. The receptors were gathered from a female donor with multiple sclerosis, enrolled in a pregnancy study. The conserved cysteine and the conserved F or W are not part of the CDR3 here.

cdr3_aa | j_call | v_call
ASSLSLGDTQY | TRBJ2-3 | TRBV5-4
ASSRWERENGDTQY | TRBJ2-3 | TRBV7-9
ASSLAGTSGGLFDEQF | TRBJ2-1 | TRBV7-6
ASSLSSYSNQPQH | TRBJ1-5 | TRBV27
ASSSQGSVIYT | TRBJ1-2 | TRBV2
ASREDSLNTEAF | TRBJ1-1 | TRBV5-1
ASSKGQGARETQY | TRBJ2-5 | TRBV7-3
ASSLGGQTYQPQH | TRBJ1-5 | TRBV5-1
ASSQEMGSGAYNEQF | TRBJ2-1 | TRBV4-2
ASSANGGDTEAF | TRBJ1-1 | TRBV9
ASRTGENTEAF | TRBJ1-1 | TRBV6-5
ASAQGIVGYGYT | TRBJ1-2 | TRBV6-6
ASRPGGVDSGNTIY | TRBJ1-3 | TRBV7-9
ASSLSSSGGRNEQF | TRBJ2-1 | TRBV27
ASSPRGETQY | TRBJ2-5 | TRBV27
ASSLGGSSYNEQF | TRBJ2-1 | TRBV28
ASSLRDTQY | TRBJ2-3 | TRBV5-5
ASSNGRRGAQPQH | TRBJ1-5 | TRBV27
ASSPSTGLANEKLF | TRBJ1-4 | TRBV7-9
ASRDATGLYNEQF | TRBJ2-1 | TRBV27
ASSVAGGRKETQY | TRBJ2-5 | TRBV9
ASSIRTGGSSYEQY | TRBJ2-7 | TRBV19
ASSVGGTSIYYGYT | TRBJ1-2 | TRBV9
ASSLKGGNTEAF | TRBJ1-1 | TRBV7-3
ASSLNWRGDEQF | TRBJ2-1 | TRBV27
ASSWTGDTGELF | TRBJ2-2 | TRBV6-5
SVVGTGSPHEQY | TRBJ2-7 | TRBV29-1
ASKDEGQGERVWGNQPQH | TRBJ1-5 | TRBV7-3
ASIAYEQY | TRBJ2-7 | TRBV2
ASSEQAGGYNEQF | TRBJ2-1 | TRBV2
AIRYTDTQY | TRBJ2-3 | TRBV2
ASSPFPGTEAF | TRBJ1-1 | TRBV19
ASSLPGPGGQPQH | TRBJ1-5 | TRBV4-1
ASSPRHTAEKLF | TRBJ1-4 | TRBV27
ASSFSKDRPYEQY | TRBJ2-7 | TRBV5-6
ASSSRLLRVSSGNTIY | TRBJ1-3 | TRBV19
ASRGQGRRDEKLF | TRBJ1-4 | TRBV6-1
ASSIVRGANEKLF | TRBJ1-4 | TRBV19
ASSISHTGVSNQPQH | TRBJ1-5 | TRBV19
ASSPRRRSGSTETQY | TRBJ2-5 | TRBV27
ASSPASGDDGGYT | TRBJ1-2 | TRBV7-9
ASSLGVVNEQF | TRBJ2-1 | TRBV13
ASSSLGTNEQY | TRBJ2-7 | TRBV7-9
ASSILVTGETDTQY | TRBJ2-3 | TRBV19
ASSDALAGGMDEQY | TRBJ2-7 | TRBV6-4
ASSPQGARNTIY | TRBJ1-3 | TRBV18
AGGDSENTEAF | TRBJ1-1 | TRBV6-1
ASSYNNEQF | TRBJ2-1 | TRBV6-5
ASSLRSGKLSGYT | TRBJ1-2 | TRBV7-2
ASATSGSGETQY | TRBJ2-5 | TRBV9
ASSVGGQPKGGYT | TRBJ1-2 | TRBV9
ASSLAPVLNYGYT | TRBJ1-2 | TRBV5-1
ASSSGQGRGKNTEAF | TRBJ1-1 | TRBV5-1